This TCR beta chain was recovered during a study of blood T cell repertoires in COVID-19. Study-wide background: COVID-19 samples collected from the United States, Italy and Spain covered acute and convalescent phases.

The germline V gene encodes CDR1 SQVTM and CDR2 ANQGSEA. The CDR3 length is 13 residues. Trimming removed 6 bases from V and 5 bases from J; junction bases left unmatched: 7. The method was immunoSEQ multiplex PCR; TCRdb's version includes in-frame clones alone and lacks a portion of them. The sample shows some 200,000 clones, roughly 82% of them seen only once. The sequencing sample was made of peripheral blood. This chain uses TRBV29-1 with TRBJ2-7; 10 bases fit TRBD1. The receptor was isolated from a man over 45 with active or convalescent COVID-19. The CDR3 coding sequence is TGCAGCGTCCGACAGGGGGCTGTTAACGAGCAGTACTTC. Its translation is CSVRQGAVNEQYF.